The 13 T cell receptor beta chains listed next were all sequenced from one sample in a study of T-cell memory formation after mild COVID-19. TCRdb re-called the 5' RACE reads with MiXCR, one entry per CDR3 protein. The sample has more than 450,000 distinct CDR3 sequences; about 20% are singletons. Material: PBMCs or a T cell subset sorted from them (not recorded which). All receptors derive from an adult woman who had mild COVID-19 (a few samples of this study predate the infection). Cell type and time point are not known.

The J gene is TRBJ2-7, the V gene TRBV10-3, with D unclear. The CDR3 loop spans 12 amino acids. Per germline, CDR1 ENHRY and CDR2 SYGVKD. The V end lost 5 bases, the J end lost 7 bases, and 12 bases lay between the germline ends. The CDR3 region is CAISSGPGEQYF. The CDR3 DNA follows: TGTGCCATCAGTTCCGGGCCCGGGGAGCAGTACTTC.

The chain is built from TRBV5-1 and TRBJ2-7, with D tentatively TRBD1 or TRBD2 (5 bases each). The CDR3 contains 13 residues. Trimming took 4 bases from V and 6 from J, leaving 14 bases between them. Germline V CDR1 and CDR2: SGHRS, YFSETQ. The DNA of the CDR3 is TGCGCCAGCAGCCCCGGGGCCGTCCCCGAGCAGTACTTC. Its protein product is CASSPGAVPEQYF.

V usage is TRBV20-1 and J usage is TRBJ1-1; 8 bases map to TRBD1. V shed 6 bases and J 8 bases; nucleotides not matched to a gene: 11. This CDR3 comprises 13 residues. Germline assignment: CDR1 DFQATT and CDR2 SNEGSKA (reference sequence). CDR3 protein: CSAKDRGGWEAFF. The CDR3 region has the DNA TGCAGTGCCAAAGACAGGGGCGGGTGGGAAGCTTTCTTT.

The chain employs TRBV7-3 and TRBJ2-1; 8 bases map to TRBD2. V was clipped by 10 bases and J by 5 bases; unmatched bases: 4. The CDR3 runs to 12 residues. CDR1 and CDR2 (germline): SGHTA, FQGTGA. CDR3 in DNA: TGTGCCAACCCGACTAGCGACAATGAGCAGTTCTTC. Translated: CANPTSDNEQFF. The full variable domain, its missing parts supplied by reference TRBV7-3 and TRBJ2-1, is GAGVSQTPSNKVTEKGKYVELRCDPISGHTALYWYRQSLGQGPEFLIYFQGTGAADDSGLPNDRFFAVRPEGSVSTLKIQRTERGDSAVYLCANPTSDNEQFFGPGTRLTVL.

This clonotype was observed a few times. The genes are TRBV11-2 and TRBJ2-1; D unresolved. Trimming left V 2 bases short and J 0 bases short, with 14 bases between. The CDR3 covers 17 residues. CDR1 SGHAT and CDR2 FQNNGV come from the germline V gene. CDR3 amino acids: CASSLRVGPSSYNEQFF. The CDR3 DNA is TGTGCCAGCAGCTTAAGGGTCGGGCCCAGCTCCTACAATGAGCAGTTCTTC.

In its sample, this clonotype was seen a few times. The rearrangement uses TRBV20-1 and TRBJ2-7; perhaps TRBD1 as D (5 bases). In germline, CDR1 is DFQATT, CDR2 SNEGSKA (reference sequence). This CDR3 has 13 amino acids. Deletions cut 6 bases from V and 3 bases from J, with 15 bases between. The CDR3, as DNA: TGCAGTGCAACAACAGGTACCAACTACGAGCAGTACTTC. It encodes CSATTGTNYEQYF.

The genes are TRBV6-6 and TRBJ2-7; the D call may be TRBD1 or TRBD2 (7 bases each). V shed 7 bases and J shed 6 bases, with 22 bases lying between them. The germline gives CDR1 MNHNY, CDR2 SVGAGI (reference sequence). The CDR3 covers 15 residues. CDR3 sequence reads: CASTGGRAGAGEQYF. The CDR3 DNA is TGTGCCAGCACAGGGGGTCGGGCGGGAGCCGGCGAGCAGTACTTC.

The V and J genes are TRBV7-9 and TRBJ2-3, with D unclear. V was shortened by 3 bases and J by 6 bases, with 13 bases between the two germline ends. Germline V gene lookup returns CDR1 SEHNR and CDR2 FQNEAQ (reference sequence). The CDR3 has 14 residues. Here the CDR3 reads CASSFRASADTQYF. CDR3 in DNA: TGTGCCAGCAGCTTCCGTGCATCGGCTGATACGCAGTATTTT.

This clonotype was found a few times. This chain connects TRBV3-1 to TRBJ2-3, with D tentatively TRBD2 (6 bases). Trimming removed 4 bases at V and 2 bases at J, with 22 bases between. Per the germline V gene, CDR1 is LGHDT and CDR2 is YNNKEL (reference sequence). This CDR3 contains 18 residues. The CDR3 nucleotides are TGTGCCAGCAGCCTTGAGCGGCGACGGGCGGGGCACACAGATACGCAGTATTTT. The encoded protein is CASSLERRRAGHTDTQYF.

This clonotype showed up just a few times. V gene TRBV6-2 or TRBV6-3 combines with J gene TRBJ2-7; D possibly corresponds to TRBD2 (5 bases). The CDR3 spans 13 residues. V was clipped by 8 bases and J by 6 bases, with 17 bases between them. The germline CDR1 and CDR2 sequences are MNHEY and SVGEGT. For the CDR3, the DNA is TGTGCCAGCCGACGTCTCCTTGGGAGCGAGCAGTACTTC. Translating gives CASRRLLGSEQYF.

For the CDR3, the DNA is TGCAGTGCTAGGGGGACTAGCGGGGCCGTCGAGCAGTACTTC. It translates to CSARGTSGAVEQYF. This chain links TRBV20-1 with TRBJ2-7, with 13 bases fitting TRBD2. Per germline, CDR1 DFQATT and CDR2 SNEGSKA (reference sequence). V was pared by 3 bases and J by 6 bases, with 5 bases of the junction left unmatched. This CDR3 has 14 residues.

CDR3 protein: CASSDSAFSTDTQYF. CDR3 DNA: TGTGCCAGCAGTGACTCTGCGTTTAGCACAGATACGCAGTATTTT. V and J are TRBV6-4 and TRBJ2-3; D not resolved. The CDR3 covers 15 residues. V lost 0 bases, J lost 0 bases, and 7 bases lay in between. Germline V gene sequence: CDR1 MRHNA, CDR2 SNTAGT.

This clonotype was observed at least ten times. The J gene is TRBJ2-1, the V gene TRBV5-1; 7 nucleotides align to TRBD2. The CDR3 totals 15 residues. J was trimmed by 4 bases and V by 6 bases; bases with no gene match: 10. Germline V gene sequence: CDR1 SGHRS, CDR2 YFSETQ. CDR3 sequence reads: CASKGGEGIYNEQFF. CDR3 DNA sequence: TGCGCCAGCAAAGGAGGGGAGGGGATATACAATGAGCAGTTCTTC.